This T cell receptor beta chain was sequenced during a study of blood T cell repertoires in COVID-19. As originally analysed: Amplifying reference gene primers gave estimates of nucleated cell counts. The table came from immunoSEQ multiplex PCR; TCRdb's copy has only in-frame clones and leaves some out. The DNA was the basis for D and trimming; V, J and clone size are from that table. This table holds about 190,000 clones, less than 90% found once. Germline V gives CDR1 SGHRS, CDR2 YFSETQ. CDR3 size: 15 residues. Losses at the gene ends were 4 bases for V and 8 bases for J; bases not matched to a gene: 9.

The sequencing sample was made of peripheral blood. This chain links TRBV5-1 with TRBJ1-6, with TRBD1 matching over 7 bases. The sequence derives from a man aged 25 to 45 with acute or convalescent COVID-19. CDR3 sequence (DNA): TGCGCCAGCAGCGGTGGGACAGCGGGGGATTCACCCCTCCACTTT. It encodes CASSGGTAGDSPLHF.